These T cell receptor beta chains were read from a single sample in a study of metastatic and nonmetastatic thyroid tumors. TCRdb recomputed clones from the PCR reads via MiXCR. The table records 30,000 to 35,000 clones, about 31% of them present only once. The sample was blood. The source is a female donor with papillary thyroid cancer or a benign thyroid nodule (not recorded which). Some clones in this sample may be carry-over from other donors' samples. Both conserved end residues are part of each CDR3. The order of the fields is CDR3 protein, V gene, clone size, J gene. Size values are once, few and many counts, or a class for expanded clones, and some rows have none.

CASSLARHNTVELFF TRBV7-2 NA TRBJ2-2
CASSSGTSGSYEQYF TRBV13 many TRBJ2-7
CASSLGFGQAYEQYF TRBV7-8 many TRBJ2-7
CASSPVELAGVTDTQYF TRBV11-2 NA TRBJ2-3
CAIKWGQNNSPLHF TRBV10-3 many TRBJ1-6
CASSFSGGDYGYTF TRBV7-2 NA TRBJ1-2
CASSGARGITETQYF TRBV25-1 many TRBJ2-5
CSARIRAGANVLTF TRBV20-1 NA TRBJ2-6
CASSSQTGQGGELFF TRBV5-1 NA TRBJ2-2
CSARDWGRPDTQYF TRBV20-1 NA TRBJ2-3
CSASRGHRDSPLHF TRBV20-1 medium-sized TRBJ1-6
CASSLVAGANVLTF TRBV5-1 many TRBJ2-6
CASSRGQYEQYF TRBV3-1 many TRBJ2-7
CATRAAYEQYF TRBV6-1 medium-sized TRBJ2-7
CASSRQGAEDTQYF TRBV11-3 NA TRBJ2-3
CSARDLGRESSYEQYF TRBV20-1 medium-sized TRBJ2-7
CASSIVLSYNEQFF TRBV19 few TRBJ2-1
CVSSFFGTSGEETQYF TRBV6-5 few TRBJ2-5
CASSRNRAGANVLTF TRBV7-3 many TRBJ2-6
CASSPGTYSYNEQFF TRBV11-2 NA TRBJ2-1
CDSSARTSGVIEQFF TRBV9 NA TRBJ2-1
CASSVTSGGGYEQYF TRBV7-2 medium-sized TRBJ2-7
CASSRGDWGIYEQYF TRBV6-2/TRBV6-3 NA TRBJ2-7
CASKEGFYNEQFF TRBV6-1 NA TRBJ2-1
CSAREGGFEQFF TRBV20-1 many TRBJ2-1
CASSYSSALSGNTIYF TRBV6-5 many TRBJ1-3
CASSVFTNEKLFF TRBV5-1 many TRBJ1-4
CASSPGGRGRAYNSPLHF TRBV7-8 NA TRBJ1-6
CASSGQDSGANVLTF TRBV4-1 NA TRBJ2-6
CASSYPTGGRYTGELFF TRBV6-6 NA TRBJ2-2
CSATSGAGEQYF TRBV29-1 many TRBJ2-7
CASILHSNTEAFF TRBV19 many TRBJ1-1
CSARTGTGGEETQYF TRBV20-1 many TRBJ2-5
CASRPGTSIADTQYF TRBV6-4 NA TRBJ2-3
CASNKLAGSSYTQYF TRBV6-2/TRBV6-3 NA TRBJ2-3
CASSPRFGGKAEAFF TRBV14 many TRBJ1-1
CARLGTATNSATDTQYF TRBV11-1 NA TRBJ2-3
CSAIDTMTVNTEAFF TRBV20-1 NA TRBJ1-1
CASSSTAGPYEQYF TRBV19 many TRBJ2-7
CASSQEPGQEPQHF TRBV3-1 many TRBJ1-5
CASSETSGGRETQYF TRBV10-1 many TRBJ2-5
CASSPTSISGYTF TRBV11-3 NA TRBJ1-2
CSARLQQGQYGYTF TRBV20-1 NA TRBJ1-2
CASSEGAGNYNEQFF TRBV2 many TRBJ2-1
CASSPDGGTPNEQFF TRBV4-3 many TRBJ2-1
CASSLISGGAAETQYF TRBV5-1 once TRBJ2-5
CASSPAFATWKDNF TRBV27 NA TRBJ1-2
CSARVGLGYTF TRBV20-1 few TRBJ1-2
CASSPQDSYEQYF TRBV18 NA TRBJ2-7
CASSDGDTGELFF TRBV6-4 many TRBJ2-2
CASSWDRGAGELFF TRBV7-3 NA TRBJ2-2
CSAREASGYTDTQYF TRBV20-1 many TRBJ2-3
CASSVRFSYGYTF TRBV2 many TRBJ1-2
CASSLVRGGETQYF TRBV7-8 many TRBJ2-5
CASSLTANTGELFF TRBV7-8 many TRBJ2-2
CASSIPGKAFF TRBV28 NA TRBJ1-1
CASSSTGGWLKQFF TRBV5-5 many TRBJ2-1